This T cell receptor (beta chain) appears in the sequencing data of a study of cytomegalovirus exposure and HLA in healthy donors. Study findings and constraints: The study listed approximately 170 cytomegalovirus-associated TCR beta chains. Immune exposure information comprised only CMV serostatus.

The CDR3 has 13 residues. Looked up from germline, CDR1 is MNHEY and CDR2 is SVGAGI. V trimming: 6 bases; J trimming: 9 bases; junction bases outside the gene matches: 7. This clone was found a few times. Antigen unknown. The PCR employed 60 Vbeta primers together with 13 Jbeta primers. TCRdb's table, derived via immunoSEQ multiplex PCR, lists solely in-frame clones and lacks some. Among some 120,000 clones listed, about 80% were seen once. The sample comprised PBMCs. This chain uses TRBV6-5 with TRBJ2-1; 8 bases are a match to TRBD2. The sequence derives from a man in his thirties or forties in good health and CMV-seronegative. CDR3 in amino acids: CASSSSGSGEQFF. Here the CDR3 DNA reads TGTGCCAGCAGCTCGAGCGGGAGCGGTGAGCAGTTCTTC.